One sample yielded the 5 T cell receptor beta chains listed below, sequenced in a study of cytomegalovirus exposure and HLA in healthy donors. With 60 Vbeta and 13 Jbeta primers, the PCR was carried out. Assay used: immunoSEQ multiplex PCR; TCRdb lists only in-frame clones, some missing. The data hold approximately 250,000 clones, with about 77% observed a single time. The specimen sequenced was PBMCs. These receptors came from a boy younger than 18 in good health and CMV-seronegative.

The chain carries TRBV6-5 and TRBJ2-7, with a weak D call TRBD2 (5 bases). The CDR3 is made up of 14 amino acids. Per germline, CDR1 MNHEY and CDR2 SVGAGI. V was pared by 5 bases and J by 0 bases, with 11 bases between. The DNA for the CDR3 is TGTGCCAGCAGTCCCTACGGGGACTCCTACGAGCAGTACTTC. Protein sequence: CASSPYGDSYEQYF.

This chain links TRBV19 with TRBJ2-5, with 13 bases lining up with TRBD2. From germline, CDR1 is LNHDA and CDR2 SQIVND (reference sequence). V lost 4 bases to trimming and J lost 5 bases; unmatched junction nucleotides: 7. The CDR3 extends over 16 amino acids. Here the CDR3 reads CASSSQLAGGHETQYF. In DNA form, the CDR3 reads TGTGCCAGTAGTAGTCAACTAGCGGGGGGGCACGAGACCCAGTACTTC. Looking up the rest from reference TRBV19 and TRBJ2-5 gives the full variable domain: DGGITQSPKYLFRKEGQNVTLSCEQNLNHDAMYWYRQDPGQGLRLIYYSQIVNDFQKGDIAEGYSVSREKKESFPLTVTSAQKNPTAFYLCASSSQLAGGHETQYFGPGTRLLVL.

This chain connects TRBV6-4 to TRBJ1-6, with no clear D. V lost 5 bases, J lost 10 bases, and 12 bases lay in between. CDR3 length equals 13 residues. Germline CDR1 is MRHNA and CDR2 is SNTAGT. The CDR3 sequence: CASSRTTESPLHF. CDR3 coding DNA: TGTGCCAGCAGTAGAACGACTGAGTCACCCCTCCACTTT.

V and J are TRBV27 and TRBJ2-4, with D possibly matching TRBD1 (6 bases). Trimming left V 5 bases short and J 0 bases short, with 17 bases between. This CDR3 has 17 residues. Germline V gene lookup returns CDR1 MNHEY and CDR2 SMNVEV (reference sequence). The CDR3 DNA reads TGTGCCAGCAGTCGGCCGCCAACAGGGATAGCCAAAAACATTCAGTACTTC. Amino acids: CASSRPPTGIAKNIQYF.

The V call is TRBV15, the J call TRBJ1-3; D remains unclear. Per the germline V gene, CDR1 is LNHNV and CDR2 is YYDKDF (reference sequence). Trimming pared 4 bases from V and 4 bases from J, leaving 11 bases between. The CDR3 sequence is 14 residues long. CDR3 in amino acids: CATSTNLRGNTIYF. The CDR3 DNA reads as TGTGCCACCAGCACCAACCTCAGGGGAAACACCATATATTTT.